This is a list of T cell receptor beta chains from one sample in a study of cytomegalovirus exposure and HLA in healthy donors. Produced via immunoSEQ multiplex PCR; TCRdb's table is partial and in-frame only. The table lists about 130,000 clones, over 70% of them singletons. Sequenced sample: PBMCs. Every receptor here comes from a middle-aged woman in good health and CMV-seropositive. The CDR3 runs from the conserved cysteine through the conserved F or W. Each record gives: D gene, V gene, clone size, J gene, CDR3 DNA, CDR3 protein. A D gene is named only where the DNA matches it firmly. For some rows the clone size is stated as once, few or many, or as a class when expanded; others skip it.

d_call: TRBD2
v_call: TRBV28
clone_size: -
j_call: TRBJ2-5
cdr3_nt: TGTGCCAGCAGTTTAGCGGGAGGGCCGTACCAAGAGACCCAGTACTTC
cdr3_aa: CASSLAGGPYQETQYF

d_call: -
v_call: TRBV5-1
clone_size: once
j_call: TRBJ1-4
cdr3_nt: TGCGCCAGCAGCTTGGCCGGGGATGATGAAAAACTGTTTTTT
cdr3_aa: CASSLAGDDEKLFF

d_call: -
v_call: TRBV4-2
clone_size: -
j_call: TRBJ1-4
cdr3_nt: TGTGCCAGCAGCCAAGAGCCAGGGTTGACTAATGAAAAACTGTTTTTT
cdr3_aa: CASSQEPGLTNEKLFF

d_call: TRBD1
v_call: TRBV7-2
clone_size: -
j_call: TRBJ2-7
cdr3_nt: TGTGCCAGCAACGCCGGGACAGGGCCCCACGAGCAGTACTTC
cdr3_aa: CASNAGTGPHEQYF

d_call: -
v_call: TRBV4-3
clone_size: -
j_call: TRBJ2-7
cdr3_nt: TGCGCCAGCAGCCAAGGCAAGGGGTACGAGCAGTACTTC
cdr3_aa: CASSQGKGYEQYF

d_call: TRBD1
v_call: TRBV27
clone_size: -
j_call: TRBJ1-1
cdr3_nt: TGTGCCAGCAGCCATGACAGGGAGACTGAAGCTTTCTTT
cdr3_aa: CASSHDRETEAFF

d_call: -
v_call: TRBV9
clone_size: -
j_call: TRBJ2-3
cdr3_nt: TGTGCCAGCAGCGTAGATCAGTTAACAGATACGCAGTATTTT
cdr3_aa: CASSVDQLTDTQYF

d_call: -
v_call: TRBV30
clone_size: -
j_call: TRBJ2-2
cdr3_nt: TGTGCCTGGGCAAAGGGGGTTCCCGGGGAGCTGTTTTTT
cdr3_aa: CAWAKGVPGELFF

d_call: TRBD1
v_call: TRBV7-9
clone_size: -
j_call: TRBJ2-7
cdr3_nt: TGTTCCAGCAGCCAACATAGTACCGGGACAGGGGCCCCCAACGAGCAGTACTTC
cdr3_aa: CSSSQHSTGTGAPNEQYF

d_call: TRBD2
v_call: TRBV14
clone_size: -
j_call: TRBJ2-5
cdr3_nt: TGTGCCAGCAGCCAACCCGGGGGGAGCCAAGAGACCCAGTACTTC
cdr3_aa: CASSQPGGSQETQYF

d_call: -
v_call: TRBV5-6
clone_size: -
j_call: TRBJ1-1
cdr3_nt: TGTGCCAGCAGCTTGGATGGTAGGGGAGCTTTCTTT
cdr3_aa: CASSLDGRGAFF

d_call: TRBD2
v_call: TRBV7-2
clone_size: -
j_call: TRBJ2-1
cdr3_nt: TGTGCCAGCAGCTCAAAAAGAACGAGTCCCGGGACTAGTCTGGATGAGCAGTTCTTC
cdr3_aa: CASSSKRTSPGTSLDEQFF

d_call: -
v_call: TRBV2
clone_size: -
j_call: TRBJ1-2
cdr3_nt: TGTGCCAGCAGTGAGATCAGGGGAGACTATGGCTACACCTTC
cdr3_aa: CASSEIRGDYGYTF

d_call: TRBD1
v_call: TRBV28
clone_size: -
j_call: TRBJ1-6
cdr3_nt: TGTGCCAGCAGAATTGGGGACAGGCGTTATAATTCACCCCTCCACTTT
cdr3_aa: CASRIGDRRYNSPLHF

d_call: TRBD1
v_call: TRBV23-1
clone_size: -
j_call: TRBJ1-1
cdr3_nt: TGCGCCAGCAGTCAACCCCGACAGGGGAACACTGAAGCTTTCTTT
cdr3_aa: CASSQPRQGNTEAFF

d_call: -
v_call: TRBV2
clone_size: once
j_call: TRBJ1-2
cdr3_nt: TGTGCCAGCAGGACAGGACAAGGTGGCTACACCTTC
cdr3_aa: CASRTGQGGYTF

d_call: TRBD1
v_call: TRBV4-1
clone_size: -
j_call: TRBJ1-5
cdr3_nt: TGCGCCAGCAGCCAAGACCGGGACAGCTTGTATAGCAATCAGCCCCAGCATTTT
cdr3_aa: CASSQDRDSLYSNQPQHF

d_call: -
v_call: TRBV6-1
clone_size: few
j_call: TRBJ1-5
cdr3_nt: TGTGCCAGCAGTGAATCACGGGGCAATCAGCCCCAGCATTTT
cdr3_aa: CASSESRGNQPQHF

d_call: TRBD1
v_call: TRBV19
clone_size: -
j_call: TRBJ1-3
cdr3_nt: TGTGCCAGTAGCCAACGTACAGGGGACTCTGGAAACACCATATATTTT
cdr3_aa: CASSQRTGDSGNTIYF

d_call: TRBD1
v_call: TRBV5-1
clone_size: -
j_call: TRBJ2-7
cdr3_nt: TGCGCCAGCAGCTTGGGGGACAGGGATGAGCAGTACTTC
cdr3_aa: CASSLGDRDEQYF

d_call: -
v_call: TRBV6-6
clone_size: -
j_call: TRBJ2-2
cdr3_nt: TGTGCCAGCAGTCAGGGTTCTGGACACACCGGGGAGCTGTTTTTT
cdr3_aa: CASSQGSGHTGELFF

d_call: -
v_call: TRBV28
clone_size: -
j_call: TRBJ1-2
cdr3_nt: TGTGCCAGCAAGCCGGGTCCCTATGGCTACACCTTC
cdr3_aa: CASKPGPYGYTF

d_call: TRBD1
v_call: TRBV4-1
clone_size: -
j_call: TRBJ1-2
cdr3_nt: TGCGCCAGCAGCCAACCGGGACAGGGGGCGCGTGGCTACACCTTC
cdr3_aa: CASSQPGQGARGYTF

d_call: -
v_call: TRBV5-5
clone_size: few
j_call: TRBJ2-1
cdr3_nt: TGTGCCAGCAGCTTGGTAAAGACTGCCAATGAGCAGTTCTTC
cdr3_aa: CASSLVKTANEQFF

d_call: TRBD2
v_call: TRBV7-2
clone_size: -
j_call: TRBJ2-1
cdr3_nt: TGTGCCAGCAGCCCGGGACTAGTTCCCAATGAGCAGTTCTTC
cdr3_aa: CASSPGLVPNEQFF

d_call: -
v_call: TRBV7-9
clone_size: -
j_call: TRBJ1-4
cdr3_nt: TGTGCCAGCAGCCCCGGCGACACAACTAATGAAAAACTGTTTTTT
cdr3_aa: CASSPGDTTNEKLFF

d_call: -
v_call: TRBV14
clone_size: -
j_call: TRBJ2-5
cdr3_nt: TGTGCCAGCAGCCAAGATTTGTCGGAGACCCAGTACTTC
cdr3_aa: CASSQDLSETQYF

d_call: -
v_call: TRBV15
clone_size: -
j_call: TRBJ1-3
cdr3_nt: TGTGCCACCAGCAGATCGCCCCTTTTTAACGGACGGGACTCTGGAAACACCATATATTTT
cdr3_aa: CATSRSPLFNGRDSGNTIYF

d_call: -
v_call: TRBV5-6
clone_size: -
j_call: TRBJ2-4
cdr3_nt: TGTGCCAGCAGCTCTTACAGTTTTGGCAAAAACATTCAGTACTTC
cdr3_aa: CASSSYSFGKNIQYF

d_call: TRBD1
v_call: TRBV28
clone_size: -
j_call: TRBJ1-2
cdr3_nt: TGTGCCACCTGGGACAGCGCTAACTATGGCTACACCTTC
cdr3_aa: CATWDSANYGYTF

d_call: -
v_call: TRBV7-2
clone_size: -
j_call: TRBJ2-7
cdr3_nt: TGTGCCAGCAGCCTATCATCCGAGCAGTACTTC
cdr3_aa: CASSLSSEQYF

d_call: -
v_call: TRBV7-2
clone_size: once
j_call: TRBJ2-7
cdr3_nt: TGTGCCAGCAGCTCCCGGGGTCGCCAATCCTACGAGCAGTACTTC
cdr3_aa: CASSSRGRQSYEQYF

d_call: TRBD1
v_call: TRBV6-5
clone_size: -
j_call: TRBJ2-5
cdr3_nt: TGTGCCAGCAGTCGGGGACAGGGGGCTTCGGAGACCCAGTACTTC
cdr3_aa: CASSRGQGASETQYF

d_call: -
v_call: TRBV30
clone_size: -
j_call: TRBJ2-3
cdr3_nt: TGTGCCTGGACGGCCAGGGGGGCCGCAGATACGCAGTATTTT
cdr3_aa: CAWTARGAADTQYF

d_call: TRBD2
v_call: TRBV7-3
clone_size: -
j_call: TRBJ2-1
cdr3_nt: TGTGCCAGCAGCTTATGGGCTAGCGGGAGTCCCTACAATGAGCAGTTCTTC
cdr3_aa: CASSLWASGSPYNEQFF

d_call: -
v_call: TRBV6-4
clone_size: -
j_call: TRBJ1-2
cdr3_nt: TGTGCCAGCAGTGCCGGAGGTGGCTACACCTTC
cdr3_aa: CASSAGGGYTF

d_call: -
v_call: TRBV7-3
clone_size: -
j_call: TRBJ2-2
cdr3_nt: TGTGCCAGCAGCTCGGGACTTGTTGCCGGGGAGCTGTTTTTT
cdr3_aa: CASSSGLVAGELFF

d_call: TRBD2
v_call: TRBV7-2
clone_size: -
j_call: TRBJ2-2
cdr3_nt: TGTGCCAGCAGCTCCAAGCGGGGTGCAGGTGGGGAGCTGTTTTTT
cdr3_aa: CASSSKRGAGGELFF

d_call: TRBD2
v_call: TRBV27
clone_size: -
j_call: TRBJ2-1
cdr3_nt: TGTGCCAGCAGTCCGCCGGGACTAGCCTCTTACAATGAGCAGTTCTTC
cdr3_aa: CASSPPGLASYNEQFF